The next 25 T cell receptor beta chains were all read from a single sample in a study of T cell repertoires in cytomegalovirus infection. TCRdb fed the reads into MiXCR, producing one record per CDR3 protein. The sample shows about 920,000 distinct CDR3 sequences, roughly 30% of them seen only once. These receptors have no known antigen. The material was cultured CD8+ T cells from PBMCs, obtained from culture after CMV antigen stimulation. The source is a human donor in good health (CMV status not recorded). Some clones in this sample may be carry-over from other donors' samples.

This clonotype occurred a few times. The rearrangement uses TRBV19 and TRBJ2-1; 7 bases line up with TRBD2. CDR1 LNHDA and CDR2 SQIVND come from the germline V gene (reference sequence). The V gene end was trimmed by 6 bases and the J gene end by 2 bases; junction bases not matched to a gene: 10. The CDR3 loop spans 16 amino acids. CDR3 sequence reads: CASRTWEGAAYNEQFF. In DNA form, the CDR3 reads TGTGCCAGTAGGACCTGGGAGGGCGCGGCCTACAATGAGCAGTTCTTC. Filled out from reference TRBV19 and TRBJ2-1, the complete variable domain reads DGGITQSPKYLFRKEGQNVTLSCEQNLNHDAMYWYRQDPGQGLRLIYYSQIVNDFQKGDIAEGYSVSREKKESFPLTVTSAQKNPTAFYLCASRTWEGAAYNEQFFGPGTRLTVL.

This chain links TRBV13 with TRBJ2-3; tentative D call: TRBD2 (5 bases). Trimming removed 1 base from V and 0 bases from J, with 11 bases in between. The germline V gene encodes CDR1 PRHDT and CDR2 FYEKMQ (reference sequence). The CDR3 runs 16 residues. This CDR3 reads CASSLVPGSSTDTQYF. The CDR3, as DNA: TGTGCCAGCAGCTTAGTTCCGGGGTCTAGCACAGATACGCAGTATTTT.

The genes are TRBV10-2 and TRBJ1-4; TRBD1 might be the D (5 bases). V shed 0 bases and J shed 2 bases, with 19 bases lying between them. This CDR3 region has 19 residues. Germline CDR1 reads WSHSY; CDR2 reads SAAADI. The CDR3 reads CASSESAVFPTATNEKLFF. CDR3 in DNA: TGCGCCAGCAGTGAGTCGGCGGTTTTCCCGACAGCCACTAATGAAAAACTGTTTTTT.

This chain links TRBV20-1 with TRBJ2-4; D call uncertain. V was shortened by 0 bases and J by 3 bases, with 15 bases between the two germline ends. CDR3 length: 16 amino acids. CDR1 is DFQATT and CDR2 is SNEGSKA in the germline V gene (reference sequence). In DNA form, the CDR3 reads TGCAGTGCTAGAGAGGTGACTGGTTCCAACAAAAACATTCAGTACTTC. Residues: CSAREVTGSNKNIQYF.

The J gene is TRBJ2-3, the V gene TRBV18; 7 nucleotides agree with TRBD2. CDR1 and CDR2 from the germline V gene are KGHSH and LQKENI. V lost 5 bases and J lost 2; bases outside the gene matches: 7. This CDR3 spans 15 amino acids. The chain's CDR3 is CASSVWDYHTDTQYF. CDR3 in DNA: TGTGCCAGCTCAGTCTGGGACTACCACACAGATACGCAGTATTTT.

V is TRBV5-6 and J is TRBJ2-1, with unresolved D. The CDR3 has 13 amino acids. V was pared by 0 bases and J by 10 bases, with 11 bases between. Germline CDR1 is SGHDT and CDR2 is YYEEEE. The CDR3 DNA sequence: TGTGCCAGCAGCTTGGAACCCCACCCGGAGCAGTTCTTC. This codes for CASSLEPHPEQFF. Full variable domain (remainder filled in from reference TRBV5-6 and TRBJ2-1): DAGVTQSPTHLIKTRGQQVTLRCSPKSGHDTVSWYQQALGQGPQFIFQYYEEEERQRGNFPDRFSGHQFPNYSSELNVNALLLGDSALYLCASSLEPHPEQFFGPGTRLTVL.

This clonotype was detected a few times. CDR3 protein: CASEGSYTGELFF. The DNA of the CDR3 is TGTGCCAGCGAGGGATCTTACACCGGGGAGCTGTTTTTT. The chain combines TRBV2 with TRBJ2-2; perhaps TRBD2 as D (5 bases). V lost 8 bases and J lost 3, with 10 bases in between. Germline V gene sequence: CDR1 SNHLY, CDR2 FYNNEI. CDR3 length: 13 amino acids.

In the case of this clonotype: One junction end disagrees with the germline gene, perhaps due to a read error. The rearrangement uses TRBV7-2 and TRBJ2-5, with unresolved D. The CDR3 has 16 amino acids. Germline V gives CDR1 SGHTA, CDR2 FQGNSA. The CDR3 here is CVSSLVSLDLEETQYF. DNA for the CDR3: TGTGTCAGCAGCTTAGTTAGTTTGGACCTCGAAGAGACCCAGTACTTC.

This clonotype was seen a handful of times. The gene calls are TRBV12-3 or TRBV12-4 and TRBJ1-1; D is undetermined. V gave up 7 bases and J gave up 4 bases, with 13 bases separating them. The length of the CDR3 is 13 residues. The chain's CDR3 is CASTLFGSTEAFF. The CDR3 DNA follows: TGTGCCAGCACCCTGTTCGGGAGCACTGAAGCTTTCTTT.

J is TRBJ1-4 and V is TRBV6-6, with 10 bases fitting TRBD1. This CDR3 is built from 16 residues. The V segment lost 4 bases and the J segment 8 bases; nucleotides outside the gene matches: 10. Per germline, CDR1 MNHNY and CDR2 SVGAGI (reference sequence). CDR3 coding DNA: TGTGCCAGCAGTTCAAGGACAGGGGGAATTCTAGAAAAACTGTTTTTT. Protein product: CASSSRTGGILEKLFF.

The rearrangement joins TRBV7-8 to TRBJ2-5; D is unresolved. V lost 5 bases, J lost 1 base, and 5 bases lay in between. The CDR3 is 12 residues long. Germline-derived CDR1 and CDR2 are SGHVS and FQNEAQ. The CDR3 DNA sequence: TGTGCCAGCAGCAGGGCCCAAGAGACCCAGTACTTC. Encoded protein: CASSRAQETQYF.

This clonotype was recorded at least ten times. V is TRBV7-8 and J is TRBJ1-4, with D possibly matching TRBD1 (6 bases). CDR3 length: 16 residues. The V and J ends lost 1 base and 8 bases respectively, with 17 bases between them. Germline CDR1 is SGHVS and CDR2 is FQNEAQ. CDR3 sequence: CASSLGWQGLNEKLFF. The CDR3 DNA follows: TGTGCCAGCAGCTTAGGGTGGCAGGGGTTGAACGAAAAACTGTTTTTT.

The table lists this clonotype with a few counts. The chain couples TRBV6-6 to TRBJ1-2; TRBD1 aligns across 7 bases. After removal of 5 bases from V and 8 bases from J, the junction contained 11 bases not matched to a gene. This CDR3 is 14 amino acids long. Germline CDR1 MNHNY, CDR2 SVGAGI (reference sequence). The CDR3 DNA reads TGTGCCAGCAGTGGGACAGCCTGGGGGGGCGGCTACACCTTC. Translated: CASSGTAWGGGYTF.

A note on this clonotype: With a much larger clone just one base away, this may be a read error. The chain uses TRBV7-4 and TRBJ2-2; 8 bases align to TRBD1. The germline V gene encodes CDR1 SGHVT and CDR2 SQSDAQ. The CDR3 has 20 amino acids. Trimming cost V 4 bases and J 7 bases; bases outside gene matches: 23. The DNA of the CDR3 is TGTGCCAGCAGCTCAAGTGACCCCCTAGAGGCTCAGGGGACAGGCGGGGAGCTGTTTTTT. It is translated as CASSSSDPLEAQGTGGELFF.

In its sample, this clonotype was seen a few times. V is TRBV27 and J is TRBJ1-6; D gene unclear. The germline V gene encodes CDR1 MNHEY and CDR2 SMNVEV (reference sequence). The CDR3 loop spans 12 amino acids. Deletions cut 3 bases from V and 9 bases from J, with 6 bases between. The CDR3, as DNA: TGTGCCAGCAGTTTTCAAGGTTCACCCCTCCACTTT. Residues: CASSFQGSPLHF.

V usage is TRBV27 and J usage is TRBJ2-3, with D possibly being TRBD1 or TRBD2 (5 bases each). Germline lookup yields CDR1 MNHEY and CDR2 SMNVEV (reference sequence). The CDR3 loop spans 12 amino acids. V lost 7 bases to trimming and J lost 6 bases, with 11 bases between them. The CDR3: CASKKGEDTQYF. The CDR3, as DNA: TGTGCCAGCAAAAAAGGGGAGGATACGCAGTATTTT.

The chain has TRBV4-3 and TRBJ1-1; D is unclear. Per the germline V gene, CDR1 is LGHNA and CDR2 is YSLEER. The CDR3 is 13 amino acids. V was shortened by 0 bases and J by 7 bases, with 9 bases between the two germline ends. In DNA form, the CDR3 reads TGCGCCAGCAGCCAAGACTATCTCGGTGAAGCTTTCTTT. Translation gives CASSQDYLGEAFF.

Written as DNA, the CDR3 is TGTGCCAGCAGCGTAGAGGGACTGAGGGACATTCAGTACTTC. Translation gives CASSVEGLRDIQYF. The chain joins TRBV9 to TRBJ2-4, with D tentatively TRBD2 (6 bases). The length of the CDR3 is 14 residues. V was trimmed by 0 bases and J by 8 bases, leaving 12 bases between them. Germline lookup yields CDR1 SGDLS and CDR2 YYNGEE. Variable domain in full (rest from reference TRBV9 and TRBJ2-4): DSGVTQTPKHLITATGQRVTLRCSPRSGDLSVYWYQQSLDQGLQFLIQYYNGEERAKGNILERFSAQQFPDLHSELNLSSLELGDSALYFCASSVEGLRDIQYFGAGTRLSVL.

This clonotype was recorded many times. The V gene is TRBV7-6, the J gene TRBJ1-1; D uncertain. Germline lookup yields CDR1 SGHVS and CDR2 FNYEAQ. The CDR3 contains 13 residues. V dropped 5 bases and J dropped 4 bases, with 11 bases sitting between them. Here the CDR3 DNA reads TGTGCCAGCAGCCGAAAGGACGTCACTGAAGCTTTCTTT. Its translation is CASSRKDVTEAFF.

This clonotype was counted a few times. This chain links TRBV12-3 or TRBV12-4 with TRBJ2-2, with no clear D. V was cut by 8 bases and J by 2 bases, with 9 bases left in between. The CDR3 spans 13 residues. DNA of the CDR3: TGTGCCAGCGAGTATGGAAACACCGGGGAGCTGTTTTTT. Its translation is CASEYGNTGELFF.

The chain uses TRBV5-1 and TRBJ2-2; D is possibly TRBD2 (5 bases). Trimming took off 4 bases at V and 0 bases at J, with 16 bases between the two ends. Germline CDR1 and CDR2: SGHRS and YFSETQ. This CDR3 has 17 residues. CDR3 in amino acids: CASSPLSGGPNTGELFF. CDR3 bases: TGCGCCAGCAGCCCCCTCAGCGGCGGACCGAACACCGGGGAGCTGTTTTTT.

The CDR3 DNA sequence: TGTGCCAGCAGCTCGCCCCTGAGCACCGGGGAGCTGTTTTTT. It specifies CASSSPLSTGELFF. The chain couples TRBV7-9 to TRBJ2-2; no clear D. V was trimmed by 4 bases and J by 4 bases, leaving 10 bases between them. Germline V gene data show CDR1 as SEHNR and CDR2 as FQNEAQ (reference sequence). This CDR3 region has 14 residues.

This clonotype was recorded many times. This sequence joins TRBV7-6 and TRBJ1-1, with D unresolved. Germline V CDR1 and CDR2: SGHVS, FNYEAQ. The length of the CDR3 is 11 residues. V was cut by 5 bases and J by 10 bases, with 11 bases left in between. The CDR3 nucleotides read TGTGCCAGCAGCGCCTCCCCTGGAGCTTTCTTT. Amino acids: CASSASPGAFF.

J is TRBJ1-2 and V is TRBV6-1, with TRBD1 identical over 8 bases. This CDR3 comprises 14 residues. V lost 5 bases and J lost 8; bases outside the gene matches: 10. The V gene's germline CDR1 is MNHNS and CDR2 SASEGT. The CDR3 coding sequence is TGTGCCAGCAGTAGCTCAGGGGGCGCGCGAGGCTACACCTTC. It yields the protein CASSSSGGARGYTF.

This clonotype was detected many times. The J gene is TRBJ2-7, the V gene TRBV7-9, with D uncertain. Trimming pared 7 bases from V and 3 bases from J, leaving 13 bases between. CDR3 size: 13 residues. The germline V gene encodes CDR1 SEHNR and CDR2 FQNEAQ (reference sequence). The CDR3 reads CASTPDGVYEQYF. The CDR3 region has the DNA TGTGCCAGCACCCCAGATGGGGTCTACGAGCAGTACTTC.